Below, 2 T cell receptor beta chains from the same sample are listed, as sequenced in a study of beta chain features in type 1 diabetes. Study outcomes and limitations: TCRB CDR3s from Type 1 diabetes patients were moderately but significantly shorter in all four CD4+ subsets.

The isolated RNA, all of it, was reverse transcribed, so expressed TCRB transcripts were what got sequenced. The method was immunoSEQ multiplex PCR; TCRdb's version includes in-frame clones alone and lacks a portion of them. The sample lists roughly 340,000 clones; about 12% were seen once. These receptors are not linked to any known antigen. The specimen was naive CD4+ T cells from blood. Receptor source: a woman younger than 35 with type 1 diabetes.

In this sample, this clone turned up a few times. V gene TRBV5-4 combines with J gene TRBJ1-2; the match to TRBD1 covers 8 bases. The CDR3 runs to 13 residues. Germline CDR1 SGHNT, CDR2 YYREEE (reference sequence). Trimming took 4 bases from V and 6 from J; bases not matched to a gene: 5. CDR3 bases: TGTGCCAGCAGCCCTTGGACAGGGCATGGCTACACCTTC. Translated: CASSPWTGHGYTF.

This clone was counted a few times. The sample carries other DNA sequences with the same CDR3. The CDR3 region is CSVGTGTNYGYTF. The CDR3 DNA reads as TGCAGCGTTGGGACAGGGACAAACTATGGCTACACCTTC. The chain recombines TRBV29-1 with TRBJ1-2; 8 bases fit TRBD1. The V gene's germline CDR1 is SQVTM and CDR2 ANQGSEA. The CDR3 length is 13 residues. V was pared by 4 bases and J by 2 bases, with 3 bases of the junction left unmatched.